The 26 T cell receptor beta chains below come from one sample, sequenced in a study of cytomegalovirus exposure and HLA in healthy donors. Use of 60 Vbeta and 13 Jbeta primers characterized the PCR. Sequencing was performed with immunoSEQ multiplex PCR; in TCRdb, only in-frame clones are kept and a portion is missing. Here the sample table reports roughly 100,000 clones. The sample comprised PBMCs. The receptors here all came from a man in his forties or fifties in good health and CMV-seropositive.

The rearrangement joins TRBV19 to TRBJ1-2; no reliable D call. The germline V gene has CDR1 LNHDA and CDR2 SQIVND (reference sequence). This CDR3 contains 15 residues. Trimming took 2 bases from V and 4 from J, leaving 14 bases between them. In nucleotides, the CDR3 is TGTGCCAGTAGTATATATCCCAGGCTGGGCTATGGCTACACCTTC. It translates to CASSIYPRLGYGYTF.

The CDR3 loop reads CASSSTVSGTGRFTGELFF. In DNA form, the CDR3 reads TGTGCCAGCAGCTCTACGGTCAGCGGGACCGGCCGGTTCACCGGGGAGCTGTTTTTT. The J gene is TRBJ2-2, the V gene TRBV7-9; TRBD2 matches 7 bases. The CDR3 loop spans 19 amino acids. Germline CDR1 and CDR2: SEHNR and FQNEAQ (reference sequence). The V and J ends lost 4 bases and 4 bases, in that order; junction bases with no gene match: 18.

This rearrangement joins TRBV27 to TRBJ2-7; 8 positions match TRBD2. This CDR3 is 13 amino acids long. In germline, CDR1 is MNHEY, CDR2 SMNVEV (reference sequence). The junction had 5 bases not matched to a gene; V was cut back by 3 bases and J by 7 bases. CDR3 DNA sequence: TGTGCCAGCAGTTTTAGCGGGACGGGAGAGCAGTACTTC. Amino acid sequence: CASSFSGTGEQYF.

This rearrangement joins TRBV5-6 to TRBJ2-4; D gene uncertain. The CDR3 loop spans 17 amino acids. Trimming took 6 bases from V and 3 from J, leaving 22 bases between them. CDR1 is SGHDT, CDR2 YYEEEE, per germline. CDR3 amino acids: CASTTFDWLIGKNIQYF. The DNA of the CDR3 is TGTGCCAGCACCACTTTCGACTGGCTTATAGGCAAAAACATTCAGTACTTC.

CDR3 region: CASARGLAGVGELFF. In nucleotides, the CDR3 is TGTGCCAGCGCCCGGGGACTAGCGGGAGTGGGGGAGCTGTTTTTT. This rearrangement joins TRBV19 to TRBJ2-2; the match to TRBD2 covers 14 bases. The CDR3 has 15 amino acids. Germline CDR1 and CDR2: LNHDA and SQIVND (reference sequence). V shed 9 bases and J 8 bases; nucleotides not matched to a gene: 8.

The genes are TRBV11-3 and TRBJ2-1; TRBD2 matches 7 bases. Germline V gene lookup returns CDR1 SGHNT and CDR2 YENEEA. V was pared by 4 bases and J by 11 bases, with 8 bases of the junction left unmatched. This CDR3 is 13 amino acids long. The chain's CDR3 is CASSSPGGVQQFF. In DNA form, the CDR3 reads TGTGCCAGCAGCTCCCCTGGGGGGGTGCAGCAGTTCTTC. The entire variable domain, with the rest obtained from reference TRBV11-3 and TRBJ2-1, is as follows: EAGVVQSPRYKIIEKKQPVAFWCNPISGHNTLYWYLQNLGQGPELLIRYENEEAVDDSQLPKDRFSAERLKGVDSTLKIQPAELGDSAVYLCASSSPGGVQQFFGPGTRLTVL.

This sequence joins TRBV9 and TRBJ1-2; 9 bases map to TRBD1. Germline CDR1 reads SGDLS; CDR2 reads YYNGEE. The length of the CDR3 is 15 residues. Trimming at V came to 4 bases and at J to 3 bases, leaving 7 bases not matched to a gene. The CDR3 nucleotides read TGTGCCAGCAGCTTCCGGGACAGGGAGGACTATGGCTACACCTTC. Translating it yields CASSFRDREDYGYTF. Drawing the rest from reference TRBV9 and TRBJ1-2, the complete variable domain is DSGVTQTPKHLITATGQRVTLRCSPRSGDLSVYWYQQSLDQGLQFLIQYYNGEERAKGNILERFSAQQFPDLHSELNLSSLELGDSALYFCASSFRDREDYGYTFGSGTRLTVV.

V usage is TRBV6-5 and J usage is TRBJ2-3; tentatively, D is TRBD2 (7 bases). V dropped 10 bases and J dropped 3 bases, with 20 bases sitting between them. Germline values: CDR1 MNHEY, CDR2 SVGAGI. The CDR3 runs 15 residues. For the CDR3, the DNA is TGTGCCACCAGCAGGGGCGGGAGTTTGACAGATACGCAGTATTTT. Amino acid sequence: CATSRGGSLTDTQYF.

V is TRBV11-3 and J is TRBJ2-1, with 13 bases matching TRBD2. V lost 3 bases to trimming and J lost 7 bases; unmatched junction nucleotides: 6. This CDR3 contains 16 residues. Looked up from germline, CDR1 is SGHNT and CDR2 is YENEEA. CDR3 nucleotide sequence: TGTGCCAGCAGCTTCGGACTAGCGGGAGTTCGGAATGAGCAGTTCTTC. It encodes CASSFGLAGVRNEQFF.

The chain combines TRBV30 with TRBJ1-1, with 9 bases identical to TRBD1. The CDR3 loop spans 14 amino acids. The J segment lost 7 bases and the V segment lost 6 bases, leaving 12 bases of the junction unmatched. CDR1 is GTSNPN, CDR2 SVGIG, per germline (reference sequence). CDR3 DNA: TGTGCCTGCCCGGGACAGGGACAGCGAGGTGAAGCTTTCTTT. This translates into CACPGQGQRGEAFF.

V usage is TRBV29-1 and J usage is TRBJ2-7; D may be TRBD1 (6 bases). Germline V gene lookup returns CDR1 SQVTM and CDR2 ANQGSEA. The CDR3 is made up of 13 amino acids. Trimming cost V 1 base and J 2 bases, with 9 bases left between them. CDR3 coding DNA: TGCAGCGTTGAAGCAGGGGAAACCTACGAGCAGTACTTC. This sequence encodes CSVEAGETYEQYF.

The V call is TRBV7-9, the J call TRBJ1-2; D call uncertain. Trimming cost V 2 bases and J 5 bases, with 9 bases left between them. Germline-derived CDR1 and CDR2 are SEHNR and FQNEAQ (reference sequence). CDR3 length: 13 residues. The CDR3 spells CASSLSSLYGYTF. CDR3 nucleotides: TGTGCCAGCAGCTTAAGCTCATTATATGGCTACACCTTC.

The rearrangement links TRBV13 to TRBJ2-6; the D gene is possibly TRBD1 (5 bases). This CDR3 has 16 residues. The V gene lost 5 bases and the J gene lost 0 bases, with 11 bases spanning the gap. Germline values: CDR1 PRHDT, CDR2 FYEKMQ (reference sequence). The CDR3 region has the DNA TGTGCCAGCAGCCTTCACAGGATCTCTGGGGCCAACGTCCTGACTTTC. It codes for CASSLHRISGANVLTF.

The V and J genes are TRBV2 and TRBJ1-2, with unresolved D. The V end lost 6 bases, the J end lost 5 bases, and 25 bases lay between the germline ends. CDR1 and CDR2 from the germline V gene are SNHLY and FYNNEI. This CDR3 region has 17 residues. The CDR3 loop is CASSFSLDRISGYGYTF. As DNA, the CDR3 is TGTGCCAGCAGCTTCTCCCTAGACCGGATTTCTGGGTATGGCTACACCTTC.

The chain has TRBV11-2 and TRBJ1-1; 7 nucleotides line up with TRBD1. The CDR3 is made up of 13 amino acids. V was clipped by 2 bases and J by 6 bases; unmatched bases: 3. In germline, CDR1 is SGHAT, CDR2 FQNNGV. The CDR3 loop is CASSLQGGAEAFF. The DNA of the CDR3 is TGTGCCAGCAGCTTACAAGGGGGCGCTGAAGCTTTCTTT.

The rearrangement uses TRBV5-6 and TRBJ1-1; 7 bases map to TRBD1. After removal of 3 bases from V and 0 bases from J, the junction contained 11 bases not matched to a gene. The germline V gene has CDR1 SGHDT and CDR2 YYEEEE. The CDR3 totals 17 residues. CDR3 residues: CASSSELTGWMNTEAFF. The CDR3 bases are TGTGCCAGCAGCTCGGAACTGACAGGGTGGATGAACACTGAAGCTTTCTTT.

The chain recombines TRBV5-1 with TRBJ1-2; 12 nucleotides line up with TRBD1. The germline gives CDR1 SGHRS, CDR2 YFSETQ. This CDR3 has 15 residues. Trimming at V came to 3 bases and at J to 4 bases, leaving 4 bases not matched to a gene. CDR3 coding DNA: TGCGCCAGCAGCTGGGACAGGGGGCAGGGCTATGGCTACACCTTC. Translated, it gives CASSWDRGQGYGYTF.

The V and J genes are TRBV5-1 and TRBJ2-7; D not certain. The V gene lost 4 bases and the J gene lost 6 bases, with 23 bases spanning the gap. This CDR3 contains 16 residues. Germline CDR1 and CDR2: SGHRS and YFSETQ. The CDR3 bases are TGCGCCAGCAGCCCCCAAACGGGTAGTTTGGCCAGCGAGCAGTACTTC. Its protein product is CASSPQTGSLASEQYF.

The CDR3, as DNA: TGTGCCAGCAGTCCTGAGGGCTATGGCTACACCTTC. Protein: CASSPEGYGYTF. The J gene is TRBJ1-2, the V gene TRBV7-9; no reliable D call. This CDR3 region has 12 residues. CDR1 is SEHNR, CDR2 FQNEAQ, per germline (reference sequence). V shed 6 bases and J shed 4 bases, with 9 bases lying between them. Combining the CDR3 with reference TRBV7-9 and TRBJ1-2 gives the whole variable domain DTGVSQNPRHKITKRGQNVTFRCDPISEHNRLYWYRQTLGQGPEFLTYFQNEAQLEKSRLLSDRFSAERPKGSFSTLEIQRTEQGDSAMYLCASSPEGYGYTFGSGTRLTVV.

The chain uses TRBV30 and TRBJ1-1, with TRBD1 matching 8 bases. Germline CDR1 is GTSNPN and CDR2 is SVGIG (reference sequence). CDR3 length equals 13 residues. Losses at the gene ends were 5 bases for V and 5 bases for J; bases not matched to a gene: 7. The CDR3 here is CAWCANRGTEAFF. DNA of the CDR3: TGTGCCTGGTGCGCTAACAGGGGGACTGAAGCTTTCTTT.

The chain uses TRBV7-6 and TRBJ2-7, with TRBD1 identical over 7 bases. The ends lost 4 bases at V and 6 bases at J; junction bases unmatched: 12. Per the germline V gene, CDR1 is SGHVS and CDR2 is FNYEAQ. This CDR3 spans 15 amino acids. The CDR3, as DNA: TGTGCCAGCAGCTGGGACAGTGAAGGGACGACCGAGCAGTACTTC. Protein: CASSWDSEGTTEQYF. Full variable domain (missing parts from reference TRBV7-6 and TRBJ2-7): GAGVSQSPRYKVTKRGQDVALRCDPISGHVSLYWYRQALGQGPEFLTYFNYEAQQDKSGLPNDRFSAERPEGSISTLTIQRTEQRDSAMYRCASSWDSEGTTEQYFGPGTRLTVT.

The V gene is TRBV7-9, the J gene TRBJ2-5; a possible D gene is TRBD2 (5 bases). From germline, CDR1 is SEHNR and CDR2 FQNEAQ (reference sequence). The CDR3 is made up of 15 amino acids. V was pared by 4 bases and J by 0 bases, with 12 bases between. The CDR3 loop is CASSSGWFHQETQYF. For the CDR3, the DNA is TGTGCCAGCAGCTCGGGATGGTTCCACCAAGAGACCCAGTACTTC.

The CDR3 nucleotides are TGTGCCAGCAGCGCACTGACAAGGCCCAACTCCTACGAGCAGTACTTC. Encoded protein: CASSALTRPNSYEQYF. The rearrangement links TRBV11-2 to TRBJ2-7, with unresolved D. The CDR3 is made up of 16 amino acids. The germline gives CDR1 SGHAT, CDR2 FQNNGV. Trimming cost V 5 bases and J 0 bases, with 17 bases left between them.

This chain links TRBV6-5 with TRBJ2-5; possible D gene TRBD2, 5 bases. This CDR3 has 15 amino acids. The V and J ends lost 2 bases and 2 bases respectively, with 12 bases between them. CDR1 is MNHEY and CDR2 is SVGAGI in the germline V gene. CDR3: CASSYATGKQETQYF. The CDR3 coding sequence is TGTGCCAGCAGTTACGCGACCGGGAAACAAGAGACCCAGTACTTC.

In DNA form, the CDR3 reads TGTGCCTGGAGTGTACCCTACCTGGAACTAGCGGGAAGCAGTGTGAAGACCCAGTACTTC. Protein product: CAWSVPYLELAGSSVKTQYF. The J gene is TRBJ2-5, the V gene TRBV30; 10 positions agree with TRBD2. V was clipped by 0 bases and J by 6 bases; unmatched bases: 22. In germline, CDR1 is GTSNPN, CDR2 SVGIG (reference sequence). The CDR3 has 20 residues. Variable domain in full (rest from reference TRBV30 and TRBJ2-5): SQTIHQWPATLVQPVGSPLSLECTVEGTSNPNLYWYRQAAGRGLQLLFYSVGIGQISSEVPQNLSASRPQDRQFILSSKKLLLSDSGFYLCAWSVPYLELAGSSVKTQYFGPGTRLLVL.

The rearrangement links TRBV11-2 to TRBJ2-7, with D unresolved. V lost 4 bases to trimming and J lost 3 bases, with 4 bases between them. Germline V CDR1 and CDR2: SGHAT, FQNNGV. This CDR3 has 11 amino acids. The chain's CDR3 is CASSSFYEQYF. CDR3 nucleotides: TGTGCCAGCAGCTCCTTCTACGAGCAGTACTTC. Using reference TRBV11-2 and TRBJ2-7 for the parts outside the CDR3, the full variable domain is EAGVAQSPRYKIIEKRQSVAFWCNPISGHATLYWYQQILGQGPKLLIQFQNNGVVDDSQLPKDRFSAERLKGVDSTLKIQPAKLEDSAVYLCASSSFYEQYFGPGTRLTVT.